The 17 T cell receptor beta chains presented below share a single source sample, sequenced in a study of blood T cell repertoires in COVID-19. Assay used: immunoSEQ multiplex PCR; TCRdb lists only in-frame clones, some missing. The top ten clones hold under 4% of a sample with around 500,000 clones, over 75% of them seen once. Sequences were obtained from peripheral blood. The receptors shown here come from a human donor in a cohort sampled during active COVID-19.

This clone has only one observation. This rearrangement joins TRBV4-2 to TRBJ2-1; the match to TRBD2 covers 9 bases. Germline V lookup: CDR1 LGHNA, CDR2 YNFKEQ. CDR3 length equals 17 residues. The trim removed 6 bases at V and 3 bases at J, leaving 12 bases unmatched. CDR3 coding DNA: TGTGCCAGCAGACGGACTAGCGTCCCAGACAACTACAATGAGCAGTTCTTC. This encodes CASRRTSVPDNYNEQFF.

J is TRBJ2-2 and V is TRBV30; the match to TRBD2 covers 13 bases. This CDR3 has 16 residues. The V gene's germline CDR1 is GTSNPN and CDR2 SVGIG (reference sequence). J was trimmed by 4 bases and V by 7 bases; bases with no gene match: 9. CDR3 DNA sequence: TGTGCCTTCCTGGGACTAGCGGGATCGGCCACCGGGGAGCTGTTTTTT. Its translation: CAFLGLAGSATGELFF.

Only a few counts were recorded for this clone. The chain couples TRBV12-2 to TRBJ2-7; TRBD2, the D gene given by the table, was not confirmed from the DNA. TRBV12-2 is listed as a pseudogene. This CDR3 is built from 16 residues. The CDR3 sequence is CASRLGSSGRIDEQYF. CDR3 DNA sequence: TGTGCAAGTCGCTTAGGGAGTAGCGGGAGGATTGACGAGCAGTACTTC.

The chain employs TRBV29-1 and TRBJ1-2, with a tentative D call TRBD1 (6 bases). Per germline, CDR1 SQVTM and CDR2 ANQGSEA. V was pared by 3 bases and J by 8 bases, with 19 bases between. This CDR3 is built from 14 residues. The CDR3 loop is CSVDTAAGAKGYTF. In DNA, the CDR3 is TGCAGCGTTGATACGGCCGCAGGGGCTAAGGGCTACACCTTC.

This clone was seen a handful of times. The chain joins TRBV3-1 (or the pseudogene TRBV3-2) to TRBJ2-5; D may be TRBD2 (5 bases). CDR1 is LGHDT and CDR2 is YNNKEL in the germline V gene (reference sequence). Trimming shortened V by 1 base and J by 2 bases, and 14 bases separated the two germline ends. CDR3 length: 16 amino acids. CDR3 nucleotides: TGTGCCAGCAGCCAAGGAGTCATGAGCGGTCAAGAGACCCAGTACTTC. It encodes CASSQGVMSGQETQYF.

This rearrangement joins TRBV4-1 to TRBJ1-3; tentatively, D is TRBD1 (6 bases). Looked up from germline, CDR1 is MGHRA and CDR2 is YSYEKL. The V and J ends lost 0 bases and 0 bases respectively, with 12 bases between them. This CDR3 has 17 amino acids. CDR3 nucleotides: TGCGCCAGCAGCCAAGATAGAAACAGGGACTCTGGAAACACCATATATTTT. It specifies CASSQDRNRDSGNTIYF.

CDR3 in DNA: TGTGCCAGCAGTCCGCTTCGACAGGGGGCTGAAGCTTTCTTT. Translating it yields CASSPLRQGAEAFF. The V and J genes are TRBV6-5 and TRBJ1-1, with 9 nucleotides matching TRBD1. The CDR3 consists of 14 residues. CDR1 and CDR2 from the germline V gene are MNHEY and SVGAGI. The V gene end was trimmed by 5 bases and the J gene end by 6 bases; junction bases not matched to a gene: 7.

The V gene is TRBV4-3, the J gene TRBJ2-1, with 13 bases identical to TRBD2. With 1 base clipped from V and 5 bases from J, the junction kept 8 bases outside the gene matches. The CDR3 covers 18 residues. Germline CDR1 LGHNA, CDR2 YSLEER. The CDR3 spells CASSQGVRLAGGNNEQFF. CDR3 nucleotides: TGCGCCAGCAGCCAAGGGGTTCGACTAGCGGGAGGAAACAATGAGCAGTTCTTC.

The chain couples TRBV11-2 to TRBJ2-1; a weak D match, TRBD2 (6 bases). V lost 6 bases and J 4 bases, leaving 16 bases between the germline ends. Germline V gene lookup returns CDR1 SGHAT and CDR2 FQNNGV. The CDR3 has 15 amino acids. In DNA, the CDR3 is TGTGCCAGCAGGCGGCCGGGAGTCGGTTACAATGAGCAGTTCTTC. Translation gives CASRRPGVGYNEQFF.

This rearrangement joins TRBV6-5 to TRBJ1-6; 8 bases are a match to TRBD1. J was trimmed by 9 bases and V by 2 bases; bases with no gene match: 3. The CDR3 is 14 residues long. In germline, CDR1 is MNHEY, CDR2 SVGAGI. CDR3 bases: TGTGCCAGCAGTTACGACACAGGGGGTTCACCCCTCCACTTT. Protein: CASSYDTGGSPLHF.

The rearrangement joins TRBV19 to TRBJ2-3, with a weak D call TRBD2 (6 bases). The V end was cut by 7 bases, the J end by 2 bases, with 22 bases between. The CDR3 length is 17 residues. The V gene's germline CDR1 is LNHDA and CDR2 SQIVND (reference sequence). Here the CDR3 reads CASTLRPGGLLTDTQYF. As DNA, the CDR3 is TGTGCCAGTACCCTACGACCCGGGGGTCTACTCACAGATACGCAGTATTTT. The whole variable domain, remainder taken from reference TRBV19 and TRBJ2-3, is DGGITQSPKYLFRKEGQNVTLSCEQNLNHDAMYWYRQDPGQGLRLIYYSQIVNDFQKGDIAEGYSVSREKKESFPLTVTSAQKNPTAFYLCASTLRPGGLLTDTQYFGPGTRLTVL.

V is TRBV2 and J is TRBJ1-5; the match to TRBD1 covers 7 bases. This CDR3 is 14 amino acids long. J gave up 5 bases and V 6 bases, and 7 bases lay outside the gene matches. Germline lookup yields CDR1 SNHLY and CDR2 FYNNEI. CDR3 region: CASRTTGIDQPQHF. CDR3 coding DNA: TGTGCCAGCAGGACGACAGGGATCGATCAGCCCCAGCATTTT.

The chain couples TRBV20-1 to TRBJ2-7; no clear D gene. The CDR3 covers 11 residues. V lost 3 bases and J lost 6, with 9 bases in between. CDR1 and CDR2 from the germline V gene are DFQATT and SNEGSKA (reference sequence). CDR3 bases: TGCAGTGCTAGCGGCGGATTCGAGCAGTACTTC. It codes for CSASGGFEQYF.

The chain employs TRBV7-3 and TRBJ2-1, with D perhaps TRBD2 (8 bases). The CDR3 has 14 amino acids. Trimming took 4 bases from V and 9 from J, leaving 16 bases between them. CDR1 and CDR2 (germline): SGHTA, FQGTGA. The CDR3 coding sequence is TGTGCCAGCAGCTCGAGACAGGGACTAGGTGAGCAGTTCTTC. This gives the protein CASSSRQGLGEQFF.

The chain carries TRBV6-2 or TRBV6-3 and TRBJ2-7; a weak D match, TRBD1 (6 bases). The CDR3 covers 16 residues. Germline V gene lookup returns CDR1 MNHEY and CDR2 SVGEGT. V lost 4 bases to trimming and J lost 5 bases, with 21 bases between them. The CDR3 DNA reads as TGTGCCAGCAGTTCCGCGGACAGCCTAACTGGGGACGAGCAGTACTTC. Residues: CASSSADSLTGDEQYF.

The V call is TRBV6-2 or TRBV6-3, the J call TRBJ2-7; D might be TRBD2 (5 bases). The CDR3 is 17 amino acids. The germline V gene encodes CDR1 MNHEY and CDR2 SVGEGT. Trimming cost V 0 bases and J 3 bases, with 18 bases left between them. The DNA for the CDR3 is TGTGCCAGCAGTTACTCGTCTTTCGGGGTCACCTACTACGAGCAGTACTTC. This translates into CASSYSSFGVTYYEQYF.

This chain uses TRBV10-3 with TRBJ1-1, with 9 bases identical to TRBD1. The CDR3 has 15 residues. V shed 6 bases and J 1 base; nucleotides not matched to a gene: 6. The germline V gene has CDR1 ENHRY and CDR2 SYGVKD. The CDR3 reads CAISSPGQGNTEAFF. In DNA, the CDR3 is TGTGCCATCAGCTCCCCGGGACAGGGGAACACTGAAGCTTTCTTT.